The clone carrying this T cell receptor beta chain was observed a single time. These data originate in a study of blood T cell repertoires in COVID-19. Study details: From the United States, Italy and Spain came samples of acute and convalescent COVID-19.

This CDR3 is 12 amino acids long. CDR1 is LNHDA and CDR2 is SQIVND in the germline V gene (reference sequence). V was shortened by 5 bases and J by 7 bases, with 11 bases between the two germline ends. Sequencing was performed with immunoSEQ multiplex PCR; in TCRdb, only in-frame clones are kept and a portion is missing. Of under 85,000 clones listed, around 82% are singletons. This clonotype was sampled from a man aged 50-59 years with active COVID-19. V is TRBV19 and J is TRBJ1-2; no definite D call. The specimen was peripheral blood. The CDR3 nucleotides are TGTGCCAGTAGTTTGTCTAATCGTGGCTACACCTTC. As protein: CASSLSNRGYTF.